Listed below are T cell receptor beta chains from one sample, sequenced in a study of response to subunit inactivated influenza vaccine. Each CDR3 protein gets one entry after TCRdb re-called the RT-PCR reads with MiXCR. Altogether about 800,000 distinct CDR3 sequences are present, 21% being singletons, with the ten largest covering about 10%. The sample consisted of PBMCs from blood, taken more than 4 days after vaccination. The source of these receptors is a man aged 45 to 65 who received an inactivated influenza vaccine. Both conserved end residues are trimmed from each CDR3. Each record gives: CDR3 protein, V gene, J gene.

SASPSGSYGYT	TRBV20-1	TRBJ1-2
ASSPAGGLAIEQF	TRBV7-2	TRBJ2-1
ATSTTGGGISYNEQF	TRBV24-1	TRBJ2-1
SARDRGVISYNEQF	TRBV20-1	TRBJ2-1
ASKTGLRSSYNEQF	TRBV28	TRBJ2-1
ASSYGILMNNEQF	TRBV7-9	TRBJ2-1
ASRSSGGSYNEQF	TRBV28	TRBJ2-1
ASSQQGRYYGYT	TRBV27	TRBJ1-2
ASSLGTAGANVLT	TRBV7-2	TRBJ2-6
ASSQGLAGATSYEQY	TRBV4-3	TRBJ2-7
SARPRDNPYEQY	TRBV20-1	TRBJ2-7
ASRRQGELRSPLH	TRBV12-3/TRBV12-4	TRBJ1-6
SASWAGGPGDTQY	TRBV20-1	TRBJ2-3
ASSLTSGSFGPYEQY	TRBV7-2	TRBJ2-7
ASSRTVETQY	TRBV12-3/TRBV12-4	TRBJ2-5
ASSGGTVNTGELF	TRBV5-1	TRBJ2-2
ASSGTDNQPQH	TRBV25-1	TRBJ1-5
ASSDPSDYNEQF	TRBV12-3/TRBV12-4	TRBJ2-1
ASRTTSASGYNEQF	TRBV21-1	TRBJ2-1
ASSRAQETQY	TRBV7-2	TRBJ2-5
ASSSTPTRELF	TRBV6-2/TRBV6-3	TRBJ2-2
ASSFLAVNQETQY	TRBV5-5	TRBJ2-5
ASSESGSDYNEQF	TRBV2	TRBJ2-1
ASSHRVSNEKLF	TRBV7-9	TRBJ1-4
SARVGGQQPQH	TRBV20-1	TRBJ1-5
SAGEDRGNADTQY	TRBV20-1	TRBJ2-3
ASSLGLAEPYEQY	TRBV7-3	TRBJ2-7
ASSLYRNTGELF	TRBV4-2	TRBJ2-2
ASSLWTALGDYGYT	TRBV27	TRBJ1-2
ASSLVGRVRVEAF	TRBV13	TRBJ1-1
ASSLGLPFLETQY	TRBV7-2	TRBJ2-5
ASSLALGQGGNQPQH	TRBV7-2	TRBJ1-5
SVLDGPHSPLH	TRBV20-1	TRBJ1-6
SARDTAGGAEGEQF	TRBV20-1	TRBJ2-1
ASSSRMGYEQY	TRBV6-1	TRBJ2-7